This record covers a single T cell receptor (beta chain). The antigen is unknown. This sample was taken from a study of identical twins. Points from the study as a whole: Carriage of fewer insertions was seen in abundant cord blood beta clonotypes, whereas memory repertoires showed none. Low generation probability was overrepresented in out-of-frame alpha sequences shared by twins. Analyses based on zero insertions could be partly confounded by invariant MAIT and iNKT cells.

Trimming cost V 2 bases and J 0 bases, with 12 bases left between them. The CDR3 is made up of 16 amino acids. CDR1 and CDR2 from the germline V gene are LGHNT and FRNRAP. Carrying unique molecular identifiers, the cDNA also gained a universal primer site through template switching. TCRdb used MiXCR to reprocess the 5' RACE reads, holding one entry per CDR3 protein. This sample carries more than 650,000 distinct CDR3 sequences, approximately 6% of them seen once, and the ten largest clones take roughly 1.6%. This TCR was recovered from a man between 18 and 29 years old in good health. The source material was naive T cells sorted from blood. V usage is TRBV12-5 and J usage is TRBJ2-3; D is ambiguous. In DNA form, the CDR3 reads TGTGCTAGTGGTTTGCGCAGGCCATCTAGCACAGATACGCAGTATTTT. Translating it yields CASGLRRPSSTDTQYF.